This T cell receptor (beta chain) derives from a study of response to subunit inactivated influenza vaccine. Findings of the study overall: Authors proposed each seasonal influenza vaccination draws in few new T cells.

In the case of this clonotype: What it binds is not known.

One entry per CDR3 protein, called by TCRdb with MiXCR from the RT-PCR reads. The sample records about 480,000 distinct CDR3 sequences, around 25% being singletons. The V end was cut by 6 bases, the J end by 6 bases, with 15 bases between. The germline CDR1 and CDR2 sequences are MNHNS and SASEGT. The CDR3 has 14 residues. The chain links TRBV6-1 to TRBJ1-5, with D maybe TRBD1 (6 bases). This clonotype was obtained from a man aged 45-65 years who received an inactivated influenza vaccine. Sequencing was performed on CD4+ T cells sorted from PBMCs, taken about 5 days after vaccination. The CDR3 region has the DNA TGTGCCAGCAGCTGGGGGCGCGAGGTTCAGCCCCAGCATTTT. Residues: CASSWGREVQPQHF.